In this sample, the clone carrying this T cell receptor beta chain turned up a few times. Researchers ran the PCR with 60 Vbeta and 13 Jbeta primers. Clones were sequenced by immunoSEQ multiplex PCR, and TCRdb holds only the in-frame ones, with some missing. Among 160,000 or so clones, under 80% were seen once, and the ten largest hold around 2.3%. Trimming took off 1 base at V and 0 bases at J, with 15 bases between the two ends. Germline V gene lookup returns CDR1 MGHRA and CDR2 YSYEKL. The CDR3 extends over 17 amino acids. This sample was taken from a study of cytomegalovirus exposure and HLA in healthy donors.

V and J are TRBV4-1 and TRBJ1-1; D remains ambiguous. The sequenced sample consisted of PBMCs. The receptor was isolated from a human donor in good health. The CDR3 bases are TGCGCCAGCAGCCAAGTCATAGGACGGAGGTTGAACACTGAAGCTTTCTTT. Residues: CASSQVIGRRLNTEAFF.